This TCR beta chain is drawn from a study of T-cell reconstitution after alpha-beta-depleted transplantation in children. Construction of the TCRbeta library involved unique molecular identifiers. TCRdb itself ran the PCR reads through MiXCR, one entry per CDR3 protein. The data contain 240,000 or so distinct CDR3 sequences, roughly 8.2% of them singletons. J gave up 3 bases and V 6 bases, and 6 bases lay outside the gene matches. The CDR3 contains 13 residues. The germline V gene has CDR1 SQVTM and CDR2 ANQGSEA. This clonotype has ten or more counts. The chain carries TRBV29-1 and TRBJ1-1, with 8 positions matching TRBD1. The sequences come from PBMCs, mostly from graft donor cells, collected 180 days after TCRalphabeta/CD19-depleted stem cell transplant. The receptor was isolated from a male patient aged 10 to 17 who had a stem cell transplant for acute lymphoblastic leukemia, so the T cells may come from the graft donor. CDR3 loop: CSVRGQEDTEAFF. The CDR3 DNA sequence: TGCAGCGTCCGGGGACAGGAGGACACTGAAGCTTTCTTT.